Listed here is a single T cell receptor beta chain. The entry originates in a study of blood T cell repertoires in COVID-19. Study details: Spain, Italy and the United States supplied samples that represented acute and convalescent COVID-19. In each case, the material was cDNA or gDNA derived from T cells, B-cell-depleted T cells, or PBMCs.

Original data processing: Reference gene primer amplification gave nucleated cell count estimates. The protocol was immunoSEQ multiplex PCR, while the TCRdb copy is restricted to in-frame clones and leaves out a portion. For V, J and clone size, that table is used; D and trimming come from the DNA. The sample lists about 110,000 clones; 65% to 80% were seen once. The germline gives CDR1 ENHRY, CDR2 SYGVKD. The CDR3 is 15 residues long. Trimming removed 5 bases from V and 3 bases from J, with 17 bases in between. The sample consisted of peripheral blood. The receptor was derived from a middle-aged woman with acute or convalescent COVID-19. The chain combines TRBV10-3 with TRBJ2-7, with D perhaps matching TRBD1 (6 bases). This chain's CDR3 is CAISKPPGTNYEQYF. CDR3 nucleotide sequence: TGTGCCATCAGTAAGCCGCCAGGGACAAACTACGAGCAGTACTTC.